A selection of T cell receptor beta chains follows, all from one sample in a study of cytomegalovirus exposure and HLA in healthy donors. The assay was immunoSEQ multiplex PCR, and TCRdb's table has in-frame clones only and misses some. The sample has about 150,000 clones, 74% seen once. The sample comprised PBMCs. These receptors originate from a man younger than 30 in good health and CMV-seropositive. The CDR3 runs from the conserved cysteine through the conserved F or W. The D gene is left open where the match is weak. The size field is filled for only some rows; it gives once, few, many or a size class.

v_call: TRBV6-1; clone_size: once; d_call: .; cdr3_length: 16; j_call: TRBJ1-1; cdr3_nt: TGTGCCAGCAGTGAAGGTGGAGGACGGGTTAACACTGAAGCTTTCTTT; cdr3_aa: CASSEGGGRVNTEAFF
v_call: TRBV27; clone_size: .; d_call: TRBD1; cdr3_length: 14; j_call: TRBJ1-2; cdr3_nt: TGTGCCAGCAGTCCCGACAGGGCCAGGGCTGGCTACACCTTC; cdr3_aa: CASSPDRARAGYTF
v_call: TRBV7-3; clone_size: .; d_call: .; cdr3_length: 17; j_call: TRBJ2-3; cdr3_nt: TGTGCCAGCAGCGCGATTGGACGTTCGGGGAGCACAGATACGCAGTATTTT; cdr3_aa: CASSAIGRSGSTDTQYF
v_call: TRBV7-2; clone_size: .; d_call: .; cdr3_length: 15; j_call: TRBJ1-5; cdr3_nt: TGTGCCAGCAGCTTAGTAGGGGCAGTAGGTCAGCCCCAGCATTTT; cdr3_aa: CASSLVGAVGQPQHF
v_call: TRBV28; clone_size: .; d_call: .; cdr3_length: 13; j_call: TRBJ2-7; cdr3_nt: TGTGCCAGTCAACGGGACTTCTCCTACGAGCAGTACTTC; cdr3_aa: CASQRDFSYEQYF
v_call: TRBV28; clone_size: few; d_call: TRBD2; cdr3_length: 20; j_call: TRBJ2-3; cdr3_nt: TGTGCCAGCAGGAGGCCGGGACTAGCGGGAGACCTCACAAGCACAGATACGCAGTATTTT; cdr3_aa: CASRRPGLAGDLTSTDTQYF
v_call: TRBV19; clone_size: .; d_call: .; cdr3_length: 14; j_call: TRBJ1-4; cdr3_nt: TGTGCCAGTAGTAGCCTGGATGCGGGCGAAAAACTGTTTTTT; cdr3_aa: CASSSLDAGEKLFF
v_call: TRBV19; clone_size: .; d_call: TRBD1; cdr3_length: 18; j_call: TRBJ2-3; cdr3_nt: TGTGCCAGTAGTCCCCCCTCCAACCTACAGGGGATCACAGATACGCAGTATTTT; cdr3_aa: CASSPPSNLQGITDTQYF
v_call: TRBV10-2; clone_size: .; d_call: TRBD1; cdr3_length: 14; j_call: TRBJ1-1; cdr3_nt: TGCGCCAGCAGTTGGACAGGGCAGGGCACTGAAGCTTTCTTT; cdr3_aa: CASSWTGQGTEAFF
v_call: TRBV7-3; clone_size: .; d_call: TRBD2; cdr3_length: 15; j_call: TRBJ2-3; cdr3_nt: TGTGCCAGCAGCTTAATAGCGGGAGAACCAGATACGCAGTATTTT; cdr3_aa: CASSLIAGEPDTQYF
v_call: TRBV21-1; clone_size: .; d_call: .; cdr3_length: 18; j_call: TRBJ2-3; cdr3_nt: TGTGCCAGCAGCAACGGTAAGACTAGCGGGCGGAGCACAGATACGCAGTATTTT; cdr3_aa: CASSNGKTSGRSTDTQYF
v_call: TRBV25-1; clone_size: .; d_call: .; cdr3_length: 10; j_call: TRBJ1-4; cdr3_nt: TGTGCCCGATCGACCGGGTCCTCCGTTTTT; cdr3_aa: CARSTGSSVF
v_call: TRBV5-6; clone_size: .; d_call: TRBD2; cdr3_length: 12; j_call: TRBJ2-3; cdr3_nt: TGTGCCAGCACTAGGGAGGGCCCTATGCAGTATTTT; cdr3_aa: CASTREGPMQYF
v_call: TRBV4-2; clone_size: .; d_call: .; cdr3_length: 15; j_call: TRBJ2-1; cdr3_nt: TGTGCCAGCAGCCAAGAGGCAGTTCCCCCCAATGAGCAGTTCTTC; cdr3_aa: CASSQEAVPPNEQFF
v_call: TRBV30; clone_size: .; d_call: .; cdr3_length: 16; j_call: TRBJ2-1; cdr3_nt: TGTGCCTGGAGGGGGGGACGGACTACCTCCTACAATGAGCAGTTCTTC; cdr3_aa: CAWRGGRTTSYNEQFF
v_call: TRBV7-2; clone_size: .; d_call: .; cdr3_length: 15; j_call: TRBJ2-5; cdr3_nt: TGTGCCAGCAGTTATATTTGGGAGTGGCAAGAGACCCAGTACTTC; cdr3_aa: CASSYIWEWQETQYF
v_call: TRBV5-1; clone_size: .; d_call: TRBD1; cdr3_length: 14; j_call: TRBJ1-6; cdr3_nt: TGCGCCAGCAGGTGGGACAGCGAGAATTCACCCCTCCACTTT; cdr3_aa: CASRWDSENSPLHF
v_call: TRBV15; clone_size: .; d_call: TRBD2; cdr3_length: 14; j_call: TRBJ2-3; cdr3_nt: TGTGCCACCAGTACTAGCGGGGGAGGAGATACGCAGTATTTT; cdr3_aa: CATSTSGGGDTQYF
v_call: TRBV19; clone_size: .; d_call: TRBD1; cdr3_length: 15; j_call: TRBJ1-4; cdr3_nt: TGTGCCAGTAGTATAGCCGGGACAGGGGGCGAAAAACTGTTTTTT; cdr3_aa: CASSIAGTGGEKLFF
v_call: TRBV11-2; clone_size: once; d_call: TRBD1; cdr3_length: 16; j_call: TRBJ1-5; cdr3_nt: TGTGCCAGCAGCTTAGGGAGGGGGCTAAGCAATCAGCCCCAGCATTTT; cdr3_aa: CASSLGRGLSNQPQHF
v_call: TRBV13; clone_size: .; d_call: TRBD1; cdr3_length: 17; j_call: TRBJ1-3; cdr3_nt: TGTGCCAGCAGCCCCCGGGACAGGGGGTTTTCTGGAAACACCATATATTTT; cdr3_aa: CASSPRDRGFSGNTIYF
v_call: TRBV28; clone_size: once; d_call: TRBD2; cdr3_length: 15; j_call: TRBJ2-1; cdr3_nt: TGTGCCAGCAGGGAACTAGCGGCCCCTCTCAATGAGCAGTTCTTC; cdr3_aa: CASRELAAPLNEQFF
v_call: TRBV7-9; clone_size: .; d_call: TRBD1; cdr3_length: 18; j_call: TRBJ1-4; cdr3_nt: TGTGCCAGCAGCCCGGGACAGGGTCTCCCCTCAACTAATGAAAAACTGTTTTTT; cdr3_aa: CASSPGQGLPSTNEKLFF
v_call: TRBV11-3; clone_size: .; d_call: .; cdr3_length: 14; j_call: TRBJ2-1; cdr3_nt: TGTGCCAGCAGTCCGGGATCTAGTAGCGATGAGCAGTTCTTC; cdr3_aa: CASSPGSSSDEQFF
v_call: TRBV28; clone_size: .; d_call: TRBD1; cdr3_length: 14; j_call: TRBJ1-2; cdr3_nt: TGTGCCAGCAGAGGGGGACAGGGAATAGGGGGCTACACCTTC; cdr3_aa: CASRGGQGIGGYTF
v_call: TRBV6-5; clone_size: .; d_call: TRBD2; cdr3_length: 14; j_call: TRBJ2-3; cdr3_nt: TGTGCCAGCAGTCGAGGACTAGTCACAGATACGCAGTATTTT; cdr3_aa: CASSRGLVTDTQYF
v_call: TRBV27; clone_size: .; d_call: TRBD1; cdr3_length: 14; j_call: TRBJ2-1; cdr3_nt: TGTGCCAGCAGTTTGGACAGGGCCTACAATGAGCAGTTCTTC; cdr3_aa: CASSLDRAYNEQFF
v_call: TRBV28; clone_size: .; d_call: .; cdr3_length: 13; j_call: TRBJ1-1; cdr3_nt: TGTGCCAGCAATAAGGGGTCGGTCACTGAAGCTTTCTTT; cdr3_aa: CASNKGSVTEAFF
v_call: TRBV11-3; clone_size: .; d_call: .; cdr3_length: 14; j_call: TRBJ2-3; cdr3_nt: TGTGCCAGCAGCTCTAATCTAGGCACAGATACGCAGTATTTT; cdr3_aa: CASSSNLGTDTQYF
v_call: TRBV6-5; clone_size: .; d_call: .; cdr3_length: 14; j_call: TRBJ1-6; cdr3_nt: TGTGCCAGCAGTTATTTCCAAGCTAATTCACCCCTCCACTTT; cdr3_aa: CASSYFQANSPLHF
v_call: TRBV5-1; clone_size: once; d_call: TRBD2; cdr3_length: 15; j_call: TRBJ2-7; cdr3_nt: TGCGCCAGCAGCCCCGGGGGGGGTACCTACCACGAGCAGTACTTC; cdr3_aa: CASSPGGGTYHEQYF
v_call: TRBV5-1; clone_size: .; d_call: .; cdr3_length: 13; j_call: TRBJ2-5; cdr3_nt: TGCGCCAGCAGCAGGGGGTACCAAGAGACCCAGTACTTC; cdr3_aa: CASSRGYQETQYF
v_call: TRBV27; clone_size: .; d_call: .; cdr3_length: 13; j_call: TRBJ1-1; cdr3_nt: TGTGCCAGCAGTTGGGGGGAGAACACTGAAGCTTTCTTT; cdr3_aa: CASSWGENTEAFF
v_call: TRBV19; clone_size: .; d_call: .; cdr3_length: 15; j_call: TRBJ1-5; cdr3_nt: TGTGCCAGTAGTAAACCCGGGACAATCAATCAGCCCCAGCATTTT; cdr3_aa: CASSKPGTINQPQHF
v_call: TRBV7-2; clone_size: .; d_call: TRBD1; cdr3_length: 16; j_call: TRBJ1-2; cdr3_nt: TGTGCCAGCAGCTTAAGGTGGGACAGGGCCGCCTATGGCTACACCTTC; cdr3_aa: CASSLRWDRAAYGYTF
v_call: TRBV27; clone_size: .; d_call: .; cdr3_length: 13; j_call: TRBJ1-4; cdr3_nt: TGTGCCAGCAGGCTCCTCGGGGAGGAAAAACTGTTTTTT; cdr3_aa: CASRLLGEEKLFF
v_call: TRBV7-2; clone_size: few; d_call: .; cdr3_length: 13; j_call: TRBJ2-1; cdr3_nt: TGTGCCAGCAGCCCTTACCCCGGGTCTGAGCAGTTCTTC; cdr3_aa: CASSPYPGSEQFF
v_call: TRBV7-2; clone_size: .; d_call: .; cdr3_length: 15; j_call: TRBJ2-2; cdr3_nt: TGTGCCAGCAGCTTAGCTGCCAGGTCCACCGGGGAGCTGTTTTTT; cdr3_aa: CASSLAARSTGELFF
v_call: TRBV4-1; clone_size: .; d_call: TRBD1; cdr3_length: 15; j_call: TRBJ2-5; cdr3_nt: TGCGCCAGCAGTTTTAGGGACAGGGGGCGCGAGACCCAGTACTTC; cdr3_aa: CASSFRDRGRETQYF
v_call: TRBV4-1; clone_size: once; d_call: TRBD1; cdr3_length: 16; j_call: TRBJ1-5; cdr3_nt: TGCGCCAGCAGCCAAGTTGGGACAGGGGGCAGACAGCCCCAGCATTTT; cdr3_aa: CASSQVGTGGRQPQHF